This T cell receptor (beta chain) was observed in a study of T cell responses to AZD1222 COVID-19 vaccine. Study-level information: Second doses were pooled across both intervals (about 4 or about 12 weeks). Overall study results and limits: Donors, mostly white British, included more females; clonal diversity was possibly underestimated. At baseline, just a handful of AZD1222 recipients tested seropositive. In the spike-specific TCR repertoire, nearly half reportedly target unmutated variant regions.

This CDR3 has 19 residues. The V gene end was trimmed by 3 bases and the J gene end by 4 bases; junction bases not matched to a gene: 17. The germline gives CDR1 KGHDR, CDR2 SFDVKD. As for this clone: The antigen remains unidentified.

TCRdb keeps only in-frame clones here, not all; method: immunoSEQ multiplex PCR. The profile shows under 150,000 clones, roughly 90% of them singletons. The sample here was peripheral blood, taken on day 0 of AZD1222 vaccination. The receptor comes from an adult in good health. The chain links TRBV24-1 to TRBJ1-2; 9 nucleotides align to TRBD1. The CDR3 DNA reads as TGTGCCACCAGTGATCCTGGGGGGGACAGGGAGATACCCTTCTATGGCTACACCTTC. Translated, it gives CATSDPGGDREIPFYGYTF.